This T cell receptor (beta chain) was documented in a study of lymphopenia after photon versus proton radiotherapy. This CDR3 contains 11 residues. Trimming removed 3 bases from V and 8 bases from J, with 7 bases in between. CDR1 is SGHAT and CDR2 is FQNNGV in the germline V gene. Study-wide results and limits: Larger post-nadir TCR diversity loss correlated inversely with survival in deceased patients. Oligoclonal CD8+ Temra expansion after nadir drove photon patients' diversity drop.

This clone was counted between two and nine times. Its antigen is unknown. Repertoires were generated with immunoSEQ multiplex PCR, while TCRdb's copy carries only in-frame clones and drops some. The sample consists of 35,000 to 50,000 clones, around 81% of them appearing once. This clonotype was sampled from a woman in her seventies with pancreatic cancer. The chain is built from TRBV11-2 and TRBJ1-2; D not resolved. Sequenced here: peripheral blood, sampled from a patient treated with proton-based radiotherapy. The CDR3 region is CASSFNEGYTF. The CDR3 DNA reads TGTGCCAGCAGCTTCAACGAGGGCTACACCTTC.